This TCR beta chain originates from a study of CD8+ T cells in alopecia areata. Trimming stripped 0 bases from V and 3 bases from J, with 6 bases between. The CDR3 length is 13 residues. Germline V gene sequence: CDR1 SGDLS, CDR2 YYNGEE. Reverse transcribed after extraction, RNA yielded cDNA as the sequencing template. TCRdb's table, derived via immunoSEQ multiplex PCR, lists solely in-frame clones and lacks some. The table lists 34,000 or so clones, roughly 50% of them singletons. This clone was detected only a few times. This TCR was sampled from a human donor with alopecia areata. The sequencing sample was made of NKG2D-high CD8+ T cells sorted from blood. The J gene is TRBJ1-1, the V gene TRBV9; D gene uncertain. The CDR3 reads CASSVEVYTEAFF. CDR3 in DNA: TGTGCCAGCAGCGTAGAGGTGTACACTGAAGCTTTCTTT.